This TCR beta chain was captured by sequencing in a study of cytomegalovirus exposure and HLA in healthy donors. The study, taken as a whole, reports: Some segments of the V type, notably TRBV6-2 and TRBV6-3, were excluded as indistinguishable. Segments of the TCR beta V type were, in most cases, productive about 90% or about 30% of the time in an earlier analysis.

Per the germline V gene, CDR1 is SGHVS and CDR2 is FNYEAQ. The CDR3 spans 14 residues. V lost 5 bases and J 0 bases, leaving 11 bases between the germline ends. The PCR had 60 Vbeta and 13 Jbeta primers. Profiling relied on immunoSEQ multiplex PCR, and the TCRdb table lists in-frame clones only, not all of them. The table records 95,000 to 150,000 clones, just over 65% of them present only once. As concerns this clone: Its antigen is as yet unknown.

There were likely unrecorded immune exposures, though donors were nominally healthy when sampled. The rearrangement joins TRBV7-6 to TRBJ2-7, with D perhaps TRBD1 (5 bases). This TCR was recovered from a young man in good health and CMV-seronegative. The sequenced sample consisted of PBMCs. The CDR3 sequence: CASSPTDSSYEQYF. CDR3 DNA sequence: TGTGCCAGCAGCCCAACCGACAGCTCCTACGAGCAGTACTTC.